The present entry profiles one T cell receptor (beta chain) with its context. The entry originates in a study of glioma-infiltrating T cells after dendritic cell vaccination. At the level of the study: Patients received autologous tumor lysate-pulsed dendritic cell vaccination between the early 2000s and the early 2010s. At biweekly intervals, patients got three intradermal dendritic cell vaccine injections.

The immunoSEQ assay amplified TCRB CDR3 from up to roughly 2 ug DNA. Method: immunoSEQ multiplex PCR; TCRdb's copy keeps in-frame clones and lacks some. The sample records about 49,000 clones, around 86% being singletons. This clonotype was obtained from a human donor with glioblastoma. The sample in question was blood, obtained before dendritic cell vaccination.

The DNA for the CDR3 is TGTGCCAGCAGCTTGACGACAGTGGGTGGCTACACCTTC. It codes for CASSLTTVGGYTF. The gene calls are TRBV7-3 and TRBJ1-2; tentative D call: TRBD1 (5 bases). CDR3 length: 13 amino acids. CDR1 is SGHTA, CDR2 FQGTGA, per germline. Trimming shortened V by 3 bases and J by 7 bases, and 12 bases separated the two germline ends.